Below, 14 T cell receptor beta chains from the same sample are listed, as sequenced in a study of blood T cell repertoires in COVID-19. Only in-frame clones appear in the TCRdb table, and some are missing; sequencing was by immunoSEQ multiplex PCR. The table lists hundreds of thousands of clones, approximately 88% of them singletons, with roughly 6.7% in the top ten. Sequenced: peripheral blood. These receptor sequences come from a young woman with COVID-19, enrolled during active disease.

The gene calls are TRBV11-2 and TRBJ2-7, with 14 bases identical to TRBD2. With 4 bases clipped from V and 7 bases from J, the junction kept 6 bases outside the gene matches. This CDR3 spans 15 amino acids. Germline V gives CDR1 SGHAT, CDR2 FQNNGV. The CDR3 reads CASSSGTSGRVEQYV. CDR3 bases: TGTGCCAGCAGCTCCGGGACTAGCGGGAGAGTGGAGCAGTACGTC.

The rearrangement joins TRBV7-6 to TRBJ2-5; D is undetermined. Germline V lookup: CDR1 SGHVS, CDR2 FNYEAQ. Trimming cost V 4 bases and J 4 bases, with 10 bases left between them. There are 13 residues in the CDR3. In DNA form, the CDR3 reads TGTGCCAGCAGCTCAGTGTACACAGAGACCCAGTACTTC. This encodes CASSSVYTETQYF.

The chain employs TRBV28 and TRBJ1-2, with D hard to call. Between the trimmed V and J ends, which lost 10 bases and 0 bases, there was a span of 9 bases. Germline CDR1 reads MDHEN; CDR2 reads SYDVKM. The CDR3 covers 12 residues. Here the CDR3 reads CATEESNYGYTF. The CDR3 DNA is TGTGCCACCGAGGAGTCTAACTATGGCTACACCTTC.

This chain connects TRBV18 to TRBJ2-1; no clear D gene. The V end lost 2 bases, the J end lost 0 bases, and 11 bases lay between the germline ends. In germline, CDR1 is KGHSH, CDR2 LQKENI. This CDR3 region has 16 residues. This chain's CDR3 is CASSPARTSSYNEQFF. In DNA form, the CDR3 reads TGTGCCAGCTCACCAGCTCGTACGAGCTCCTACAATGAGCAGTTCTTC.

The chain employs TRBV24-1 and TRBJ1-2; perhaps TRBD1 as D (6 bases). Deletions cut 0 bases from V and 8 bases from J, with 12 bases between. Germline CDR1 is KGHDR and CDR2 is SFDVKD. CDR3 length equals 14 residues. CDR3 in amino acids: CATSDLQGTSGYTF. The CDR3, as DNA: TGTGCCACCAGTGATTTGCAAGGGACAAGCGGCTACACCTTC.

This clone was seen a handful of times. The chain employs TRBV28 and TRBJ2-7; D is undetermined. The CDR3 runs to 11 residues. Trimming stripped 3 bases from V and 12 bases from J, with 12 bases between. CDR1 and CDR2 from the germline V gene are MDHEN and SYDVKM. CDR3 coding DNA: TGTGCCAGCAGTTTCGTAGAGACTCTGTACTTC. Protein product: CASSFVETLYF. Filled out from reference TRBV28 and TRBJ2-7, the complete variable domain reads DVKVTQSSRYLVKRTGEKVFLECVQDMDHENMFWYRQDPGLGLRLIYFSYDVKMKEKGDIPEGYSVSREKKERFSLILESASTNQTSMYLCASSFVETLYFGPGTRLTVT.

The CDR3 region has the DNA TGTGCCAGGAAAGACAAGGGGGACGAGCAGTACGTC. It encodes CARKDKGDEQYV. This chain connects TRBV6-5 to TRBJ2-7; TRBD1 is a possible D gene (6 bases). Germline CDR1 reads MNHEY; CDR2 reads SVGAGI. Trimming took off 9 bases at V and 5 bases at J, with 14 bases between the two ends. The CDR3 is 12 residues long.

The chain couples TRBV15 to TRBJ2-5; D perhaps matches TRBD2 (6 bases). Germline V gives CDR1 LNHNV, CDR2 YYDKDF (reference sequence). CDR3 length equals 14 residues. V lost 0 bases and J 5 bases, leaving 10 bases between the germline ends. CDR3 sequence: CATSRDRGMETQYF. CDR3 sequence (DNA): TGTGCCACCAGCAGAGATCGCGGGATGGAGACCCAGTACTTC.

The chain has TRBV7-9 and TRBJ2-7, with 11 bases lining up with TRBD1. Losses at the gene ends were 5 bases for V and 2 bases for J; bases not matched to a gene: 8. Germline CDR1 is SEHNR and CDR2 is FQNEAQ (reference sequence). The CDR3 runs 16 residues. For the CDR3, the DNA is TGTGCCAGCAGCCCGGCCGAGGGACAGGGGGCCTACGAGCAGTACTTC. It is translated as CASSPAEGQGAYEQYF. Complete variable domain (other parts from reference TRBV7-9 and TRBJ2-7): DTGVSQNPRHKITKRGQNVTFRCDPISEHNRLYWYRQTLGQGPEFLTYFQNEAQLEKSRLLSDRFSAERPKGSFSTLEIQRTEQGDSAMYLCASSPAEGQGAYEQYFGPGTRLTVT.

This clone came up once. The chain recombines TRBV10-3 with TRBJ2-3, with a tentative D call TRBD1 (6 bases). V lost 5 bases to trimming and J lost 2 bases, with 17 bases between them. CDR3 length: 16 residues. Per germline, CDR1 ENHRY and CDR2 SYGVKD. The CDR3 DNA sequence: TGTGCCATCAGTCCCGATGACAGGTCCCCCACAGATACGCAGTATTTT. It is translated as CAISPDDRSPTDTQYF.

This chain uses TRBV18 with TRBJ2-5, with 8 bases that match TRBD2. V dropped 0 bases and J dropped 5; count of bases not matched to a gene: 8. The CDR3 runs 16 residues. Per germline, CDR1 KGHSH and CDR2 LQKENI. The CDR3 DNA reads as TGTGCCAGCTCACCACCCCAGCGGGGGCCCCGGGAGACCCAGTACTTC. Translating gives CASSPPQRGPRETQYF.

In its sample, this clone was seen a few times. This rearrangement joins TRBV9 to TRBJ2-1; the match to TRBD2 covers 10 bases. This CDR3 has 13 residues. The V segment lost 5 bases and the J segment 8 bases; nucleotides outside the gene matches: 4. Germline-derived CDR1 and CDR2 are SGDLS and YYNGEE. This CDR3 reads CASRSGGADEQFF. The CDR3 DNA reads as TGTGCCAGCAGGAGCGGGGGGGCCGATGAGCAGTTCTTC.

The genes are TRBV29-1 and TRBJ1-2; D unresolved. The germline gives CDR1 SQVTM, CDR2 ANQGSEA. V lost 0 bases and J lost 4, with 6 bases in between. The CDR3 totals 12 residues. The CDR3 bases are TGCAGCGTTGAAGATCGGGGCTATGGCTACACCTTC. Its translation is CSVEDRGYGYTF.

CDR3 protein: CASRPAGGYGYTF. CDR3 coding DNA: TGTGCCAGCCGACCCGCAGGGGGCTATGGCTACACCTTC. V is TRBV27 and J is TRBJ1-2; 7 bases are shared with TRBD1. The length of the CDR3 is 13 residues. With 8 bases clipped from V and 4 bases from J, the junction kept 7 bases outside the gene matches. Per the germline V gene, CDR1 is MNHEY and CDR2 is SMNVEV (reference sequence).